One T cell receptor beta chain is described in this entry. Germline loops: CDR1 SGHTA, CDR2 FQGTGA. This CDR3 is built from 13 residues. Trimming removed 5 bases from V and 4 bases from J; junction bases left unmatched: 4. This record belongs to a study of identifying expanded T cells in peripheral blood. The data were produced by immunoSEQ multiplex PCR, yet TCRdb's version contains in-frame clones alone and is incomplete. Of about 89,000 clones listed, roughly 86% are singletons. Sequencing input: blood. The source of this sequence is a person aged 18-70 years in good health. This chain connects TRBV7-3 to TRBJ1-2; 7 nucleotides agree with TRBD1. CDR3 coding DNA: TGTGCCAGCAGCCTGGACAGGTCCTATGGCTACACCTTC. This gives the protein CASSLDRSYGYTF.